Below, 5 T cell receptor beta chains from the same sample are listed, as sequenced in a study of blood T cell repertoires in COVID-19 (dated by TCRdb to about 2020). Libraries were built with the immunoSEQ multiplex PCR assay. This is the immuneACCESS table as TCRdb keeps it, with only in-frame sequences that have V and J called. A part of the clones is gone; compared with another copy, unresolved V genes explain less than half, and the rest is unexplained. Counted in this sample were 200,000 to 300,000 clones; roughly four fifths of them appeared once. The ten most abundant clones make up less than 3.5% of the sample. Sequencing used peripheral blood. The source of these receptors is a woman aged 18-30 years with acute or convalescent COVID-19.

The chain carries TRBV28 and TRBJ2-1; possibly TRBD2 for D (5 bases). CDR3 size: 14 residues. Germline values: CDR1 MDHEN, CDR2 SYDVKM. V was pared by 6 bases and J by 6 bases, with 15 bases between. The CDR3 DNA follows: TGTGCCAGCAGCACCACACTAGGATCCAATGAGCAGTTCTTC. This encodes CASSTTLGSNEQFF. The full variable domain, with the rest looked up from reference TRBV28 and TRBJ2-1, is DVKVTQSSRYLVKRTGEKVFLECVQDMDHENMFWYRQDPGLGLRLIYFSYDVKMKEKGDIPEGYSVSREKKERFSLILESASTNQTSMYLCASSTTLGSNEQFFGPGTRLTVL.

This clone appeared a few times. The chain recombines TRBV30 with TRBJ1-5, with TRBD1 matching 7 bases. The length of the CDR3 is 14 residues. J gave up 7 bases and V 2 bases, and 8 bases lay outside the gene matches. Germline assignment: CDR1 GTSNPN and CDR2 SVGIG (reference sequence). In DNA, the CDR3 is TGTGCCTGGAGTAGACGACAGGGCGGGCAGCCCCAGCATTTT. Amino acids: CAWSRRQGGQPQHF.

The chain is built from TRBV11-2 and TRBJ2-5, with 8 positions matching TRBD2. The CDR3 is 14 amino acids. V shed 5 bases, J shed 1 base, and the junction held 3 bases outside the gene matches. Germline CDR1 is SGHAT and CDR2 is FQNNGV. CDR3 bases: TGTGCCAGCAGCCTCGGGACTAGCCAAGAGACCCAGTACTTC. Residues: CASSLGTSQETQYF.

The chain couples TRBV9 to TRBJ2-3, with D possibly TRBD1 on 6 matching bases. V lost 0 bases and J lost 4, with 9 bases in between. Germline V lookup: CDR1 SGDLS, CDR2 YYNGEE. This CDR3 is 14 amino acids long. CDR3 sequence: CASSVGAGADTQYF. In DNA, the CDR3 is TGTGCCAGCAGCGTAGGGGCAGGGGCAGATACGCAGTATTTT.

As DNA, the CDR3 is TGTGCCAGCAGCTCGGAAAGGGGGCCCGAGTTCGTGAACACTGAAGCTTTCTTT. As protein: CASSSERGPEFVNTEAFF. The chain joins TRBV5-6 to TRBJ1-1; 7 bases fit TRBD1. Germline V CDR1 and CDR2: SGHDT, YYEEEE. The CDR3 has 18 residues. Trimming took 3 bases from V and 0 from J; bases not matched to a gene: 14.